This T cell receptor (beta chain) derives from a study of T cells in Graves' hyperthyroidism and ophthalmopathy. Broader study findings: In validation, the model predicted ophthalmopathy. These predictions came a median about 6.8 months before onset.

Looked up from germline, CDR1 is MNHNS and CDR2 is SASEGT. The CDR3 runs to 15 residues. V gave up 6 bases and J gave up 3 bases; unmatched junction bases: 6. With respect to this clonotype: Its antigen is as yet unknown.

Ophthalmopathy in the patients scored at least 3 on Clinical Activity Score and at least 4 on NOSPECS grade, lasting under 3 months. RNA transcripts served as the template for amplifying TCR beta CDR3 regions. During a first-round RT-PCR of the TCR CDR3, the HTBI primer set was used. Each CDR3 protein is one row after TCRdb ran MiXCR on the multiplex PCR reads. The data contain about 270,000 distinct CDR3 sequences, approximately 24% of them singletons. Specimen: blood. The receptor was isolated from a woman aged 40 to 50 with Graves' ophthalmopathy. The chain is built from TRBV6-1 and TRBJ1-5, with 9 nucleotides matching TRBD1. The CDR3 sequence is CASRPTGGANQPQHF. The DNA of the CDR3 is TGTGCCAGCAGACCGACAGGGGGTGCCAATCAGCCCCAGCATTTT.